Below are 27 T cell receptor beta chains sequenced from a single sample in a study of blood T cells in healthy people across ages. Sample-barcoded 5' priming and a J-beta primer mix drove a second PCR of 7 to 11 cycles. TCRdb redid the calling of the 5' RACE reads with MiXCR, one entry per CDR3 protein. The sample has roughly 1.4 million distinct CDR3 sequences, approximately 63% seen once. The sample comprised blood. Source of these receptors: a man younger than 35 in good health.

This clonotype was picked up a small number of times. As DNA, the CDR3 is TGTGCCAGCATTCCCTTAGGTGGCTACGAGCAGTACTTC. This sequence encodes CASIPLGGYEQYF. The chain has TRBV7-9 and TRBJ2-7; D is uncertain. Germline V lookup: CDR1 SEHNR, CDR2 FQNEAQ (reference sequence). V was pared by 7 bases and J by 3 bases, with 13 bases between. CDR3 length equals 13 residues.

V usage is TRBV27 and J usage is TRBJ2-2, with TRBD2 matching 11 bases. With V trimmed by 2 bases and J by 6 bases, 8 bases remained unmatched. The CDR3 totals 17 residues. Germline V gene lookup returns CDR1 MNHEY and CDR2 SMNVEV (reference sequence). The CDR3 region has the DNA TGTGCCAGCAGTTTACTCGGACTAGCGGGTTTGTCCGGGGAGCTGTTTTTT. Translation: CASSLLGLAGLSGELFF.

The chain recombines TRBV5-4 with TRBJ2-1, with D hard to call. Between the trimmed V and J ends, which lost 1 base and 12 bases, there was a span of 11 bases. CDR1 is SGHNT and CDR2 is YYREEE in the germline V gene (reference sequence). The CDR3 extends over 12 amino acids. In DNA form, the CDR3 reads TGTGCCAGCAGCTTGAATGCTGGCACGCAGTTCTTC. Amino acid sequence: CASSLNAGTQFF.

J is TRBJ2-4 and V is TRBV6-6; TRBD2 might be the D (5 bases). The DNA matches TRBJ2-7 better at its end, which makes the J call doubtful. The CDR3 is 12 residues long. Germline CDR1 and CDR2: MNHNY and SVGAGI (reference sequence). The CDR3 sequence is CATQLTRDEQYF. In DNA, the CDR3 is TGTGCCACCCAACTAACGAGGGACGAGCAGTACTTC.

This clonotype showed up just once. The chain joins TRBV4-3 to TRBJ2-1, with 9 bases aligning to TRBD1. The CDR3 extends over 18 amino acids. CDR1 and CDR2 (germline): LGHNA, YSLEER. The ends lost 4 bases at V and 8 bases at J; junction bases unmatched: 18. CDR3 residues: CASSPYSLSQGARDEQFF. The CDR3 DNA reads as TGCGCCAGCAGCCCCTATTCCCTATCACAGGGGGCGCGGGATGAGCAGTTCTTC.

The V and J genes are TRBV20-1 and TRBJ2-7; 7 bases are a match to TRBD1. Trimming at V came to 7 bases and at J to 2 bases, leaving 11 bases not matched to a gene. The CDR3 consists of 14 residues. Germline V gene lookup returns CDR1 DFQATT and CDR2 SNEGSKA (reference sequence). CDR3 amino acids: CSVEPPGTAYEQYF. The CDR3 bases are TGCAGTGTCGAGCCCCCCGGGACAGCCTACGAGCAGTACTTC.

This clonotype was counted between two and nine times. The CDR3 coding sequence is TGTGCCAGCAGTGACGCAAGGACTAGCGGTCACAATGAGCAGTTCTTC. Its protein is CASSDARTSGHNEQFF. The chain uses TRBV6-4 and TRBJ2-1, with 10 bases matching TRBD2. This CDR3 is 16 amino acids long. The germline gives CDR1 MRHNA, CDR2 SNTAGT. Trimming cost V 2 bases and J 5 bases; bases outside gene matches: 6.

The V gene is TRBV7-2, the J gene TRBJ2-5; 9 bases agree with TRBD2. The length of the CDR3 is 16 residues. Germline V gives CDR1 SGHTA, CDR2 FQGNSA. Trimming cost V 5 bases and J 7 bases; bases outside gene matches: 14. The CDR3: CASSLTPSGASGTQYF. The CDR3 DNA follows: TGTGCCAGCAGCCTCACCCCTAGCGGGGCTTCGGGGACCCAGTACTTC.

The chain links TRBV15 to TRBJ1-4; 9 bases are a match to TRBD1. The junction had 13 bases not matched to a gene; V was cut back by 4 bases and J by 7 bases. The germline V gene has CDR1 LNHNV and CDR2 YYDKDF (reference sequence). There are 17 residues in the CDR3. CDR3 residues: CATSTLFRPGQGEKLFF. CDR3 nucleotide sequence: TGTGCCACCAGCACACTATTCCGGCCGGGACAGGGTGAAAAACTGTTTTTT.

This clonotype was picked up a small number of times. The V gene is TRBV7-8, the J gene TRBJ2-7, with 11 positions matching TRBD2. Germline V gene lookup returns CDR1 SGHVS and CDR2 FQNEAQ. V trimming: 4 bases; J trimming: 3 bases; junction bases outside the gene matches: 17. The CDR3 length is 19 residues. The CDR3 nucleotides read TGTGCCAGCAGCTGGGTGGGACTAGCGGACCCTCAAACAAACTACGAGCAGTACTTC. Translating it yields CASSWVGLADPQTNYEQYF.

In nucleotides, the CDR3 is TGTGCCAGCAGTCCCGGTTGGAGGTTGTACCAAGAGACCCAGTACTTC. Its protein product is CASSPGWRLYQETQYF. The rearrangement links TRBV12-3 or TRBV12-4 to TRBJ2-5, with a weak D call TRBD2 (5 bases). V lost 5 bases, J lost 0 bases, and 16 bases lay in between. The CDR3 has 16 amino acids.

The gene calls are TRBV7-9 and TRBJ1-2; the D is unclear. Deletions cut 1 base from V and 5 bases from J, with 8 bases between. The CDR3 length is 13 residues. The germline V gene has CDR1 SEHNR and CDR2 FQNEAQ (reference sequence). This CDR3 reads CASSLGDEYGYTF. As DNA, the CDR3 is TGTGCCAGCAGCTTAGGGGATGAGTATGGCTACACCTTC.

The J gene is TRBJ2-7, the V gene TRBV15; D uncertain. Germline-derived CDR1 and CDR2 are LNHNV and YYDKDF (reference sequence). The V and J ends lost 1 base and 0 bases respectively, with 10 bases between them. This CDR3 is 15 amino acids long. CDR3 in DNA: TGTGCCACCAGCAGAGGCCCCGGCCTCTCCTACGAGCAGTACTTC. Encoded protein: CATSRGPGLSYEQYF.

The chain recombines TRBV6-2 or TRBV6-3 with TRBJ2-4, with D uncertain. The CDR3 has 16 amino acids. Looked up from germline, CDR1 is MNHEY and CDR2 is SVGEGT. Deletions cut 8 bases from V and 13 bases from J, with 30 bases between. In DNA form, the CDR3 reads TGTGCCAGCGGTGGTGGGTCGGTGGTAGCCTACAATGAGCAGTACTTC. Amino acid sequence: CASGGGSVVAYNEQYF.

There are a few counts of this clonotype. The CDR3 region is CSVEEGGTEQYF. In nucleotides, the CDR3 is TGCAGCGTTGAAGAAGGTGGGACCGAGCAGTACTTC. This chain links TRBV29-1 with TRBJ2-7; perhaps D is TRBD1 or TRBD2 (5 bases each). Between the trimmed V and J ends, which lost 0 bases and 6 bases, there was a span of 9 bases. Germline V gene sequence: CDR1 SQVTM, CDR2 ANQGSEA. This CDR3 region has 12 residues.

The chain links TRBV12-3 or TRBV12-4 to TRBJ2-5, with TRBD2 matching over 8 bases. This CDR3 spans 15 amino acids. J was trimmed by 1 base and V by 6 bases; bases with no gene match: 7. Here the CDR3 DNA reads TGTGCCAGCAGGCAGGGCGGGGGGACCCAAGAGACCCAGTACTTC. Its translation is CASRQGGGTQETQYF.

This chain connects TRBV4-3 to TRBJ2-5, with 9 bases that match TRBD2. Germline CDR1 and CDR2: LGHNA and YSLEER. There are 16 residues in the CDR3. With V trimmed by 0 bases and J by 6 bases, 8 bases remained unmatched. The chain's CDR3 is CASSQDWGLALQTQYF. Written as DNA, the CDR3 is TGCGCCAGCAGCCAAGATTGGGGACTAGCACTTCAGACCCAGTACTTC.

There are a few counts of this clonotype. The rearrangement links TRBV29-1 to TRBJ2-7, with D possibly being TRBD2 (6 bases). The CDR3 sequence is 13 residues long. Germline V CDR1 and CDR2: SQVTM, ANQGSEA. Trimming took off 5 bases at V and 2 bases at J, with 13 bases between the two ends. CDR3 sequence reads: CSVIGRGTYEQYF. In DNA, the CDR3 is TGCAGCGTTATAGGCCGGGGGACCTACGAGCAGTACTTC.

The chain recombines TRBV4-1 with TRBJ2-1, with D unclear. CDR3 length: 15 residues. Per the germline V gene, CDR1 is MGHRA and CDR2 is YSYEKL. V was trimmed by 4 bases and J by 0 bases, leaving 10 bases between them. The CDR3 DNA is TGCGCCAGCAGCCGAGTAGGTTACTCCTACAATGAGCAGTTCTTC. It codes for CASSRVGYSYNEQFF.

In its sample, this clonotype was seen once. The chain uses TRBV6-6 and TRBJ1-4; TRBD1 agrees at 9 bases. The V gene's germline CDR1 is MNHNY and CDR2 SVGAGI (reference sequence). V was pared by 6 bases and J by 7 bases, with 6 bases of the junction left unmatched. The CDR3 runs to 14 residues. The CDR3 DNA reads as TGTGCCAGCAGCAAAGGGACAGGGAGTGAAAAACTGTTTTTT. It yields the protein CASSKGTGSEKLFF.

The chain links TRBV20-1 to TRBJ1-1; D unresolved. The germline CDR1 and CDR2 sequences are DFQATT and SNEGSKA (reference sequence). The V end was cut by 2 bases, the J end by 5 bases, with 15 bases between. This CDR3 has 14 residues. CDR3 loop: CSARPLKGGTEAFF. In DNA, the CDR3 is TGCAGTGCTAGACCTCTTAAAGGAGGAACTGAAGCTTTCTTT.

This clonotype has a handful of counts. This chain connects TRBV4-1 to TRBJ2-1; TRBD2 matches 7 bases. The CDR3 has 13 amino acids. Germline values: CDR1 MGHRA, CDR2 YSYEKL. Trimming removed 5 bases from V and 8 bases from J; junction bases left unmatched: 6. DNA of the CDR3: TGCGCCAGCAGCGAACCGGGACTACATGAGCAGTTCTTC. This encodes CASSEPGLHEQFF.

This rearrangement joins TRBV20-1 to TRBJ1-2; no reliable D call. CDR1 and CDR2 from the germline V gene are DFQATT and SNEGSKA (reference sequence). With 6 bases removed from V and 3 bases from J, the gap between germline ends came to 17 bases. The length of the CDR3 is 14 residues. CDR3 in amino acids: CSALGRGVYYGYTF. The CDR3 DNA sequence: TGCAGTGCCTTAGGGCGAGGAGTGTACTATGGCTACACCTTC.

This clonotype was detected a few times. The CDR3 nucleotides read TGCGCCAGCAGCCAAACGGCGGCTGTTGACTATGGCTACACCTTC. It specifies CASSQTAAVDYGYTF. The chain joins TRBV4-1 to TRBJ1-2; D remains ambiguous. CDR3 length equals 15 residues. Germline-derived CDR1 and CDR2 are MGHRA and YSYEKL. The V end lost 2 bases, the J end lost 3 bases, and 13 bases lay between the germline ends.

This sequence joins TRBV6-6 and TRBJ2-3; 11 bases line up with TRBD2. The CDR3 is 15 amino acids. J lost 6 bases, V lost 6 bases, and 8 bases had no gene match. From germline, CDR1 is MNHNY and CDR2 SVGAGI (reference sequence). The DNA for the CDR3 is TGTGCCAGCAGCGCTCTAGCGGGAGGAGCGGATACGCAGTATTTT. Translated: CASSALAGGADTQYF.

In its sample, this clonotype was seen a few times. This sequence joins TRBV6-5 and TRBJ2-7; 8 bases line up with TRBD1. The V gene end was trimmed by 5 bases and the J gene end by 7 bases; junction bases not matched to a gene: 13. This CDR3 contains 15 residues. Germline V gene sequence: CDR1 MNHEY, CDR2 SVGAGI. The CDR3 DNA sequence: TGTGCCAGCAGTCAACGGGACAGGTCCAAAGATGAGCAGTACTTC. The encoded protein is CASSQRDRSKDEQYF.

The V and J genes are TRBV28 and TRBJ2-4; 10 positions agree with TRBD2. Germline V gives CDR1 MDHEN, CDR2 SYDVKM. The CDR3 is 15 residues long. The junction had 13 bases not matched to a gene; V was cut back by 4 bases and J by 13 bases. CDR3 amino acids: CASSSLAGAIGEQYF. The CDR3 nucleotides are TGTGCCAGCAGTTCTCTAGCGGGGGCCATCGGTGAGCAGTACTTC.